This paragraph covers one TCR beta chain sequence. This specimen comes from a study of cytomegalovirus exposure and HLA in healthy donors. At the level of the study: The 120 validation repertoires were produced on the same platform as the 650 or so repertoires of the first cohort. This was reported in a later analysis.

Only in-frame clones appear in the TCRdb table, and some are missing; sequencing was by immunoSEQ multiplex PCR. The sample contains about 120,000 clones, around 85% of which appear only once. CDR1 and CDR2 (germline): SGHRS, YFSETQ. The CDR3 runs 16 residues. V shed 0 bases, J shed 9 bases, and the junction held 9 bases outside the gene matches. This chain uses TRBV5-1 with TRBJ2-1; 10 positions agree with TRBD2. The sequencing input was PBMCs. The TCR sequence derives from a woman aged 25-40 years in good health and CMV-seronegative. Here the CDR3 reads CASSLAGLAGVVEQFF. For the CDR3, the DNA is TGCGCCAGCAGCTTGGCCGGGCTAGCGGGGGTCGTTGAGCAGTTCTTC.